This is a list of T cell receptor beta chains from one sample in a study of PD-1 blockade in classical Hodgkin lymphoma. Sequencing was performed with immunoSEQ multiplex PCR; in TCRdb, only in-frame clones are kept and a portion is missing. Here the sample spans 13,000 or so clones, 70% to 85% being singletons. Sequencing was performed on CD4+ T cells from blood, taken before the fourth cycle of nivolumab. The receptor source for this set is a human donor with classical Hodgkin lymphoma. Each CDR3 is given with its conserved first and last residue. Each record gives: V gene, D gene, clone size, J gene, CDR3 DNA, CDR3 protein. A D gene is named only where the DNA matches it firmly. Size tells how often a clone was seen (once, few, many) or the class of an expanded clone, and some rows leave it out.

>TRBV29-1|NA|few|TRBJ1-1
TGCAGCGTTAAATCGACGGTGAACACTGAAGCTTTCTTT
CSVKSTVNTEAFF
>TRBV7-2|NA|NA|TRBJ2-1
TGTGCCAGCAGCTGGGACTTTAGCTCCTACAATGAGCAGTTCTTC
CASSWDFSSYNEQFF
>TRBV7-4|NA|NA|TRBJ2-7
TGTGCCAGCAAGGGACGCCTTGGGGGCGAGCAGTACTTC
CASKGRLGGEQYF
>TRBV14|NA|once|TRBJ2-2
TGTGCCAGCAGCCCCAATAAATTCGCAAGATACACCGGGGAGCTGTTTTTT
CASSPNKFARYTGELFF
>TRBV18|NA|NA|TRBJ1-2
TGTGCCAGCTCACCCTTGACTCCGAACTATGGCTACACCTTC
CASSPLTPNYGYTF
>TRBV18|TRBD1|NA|TRBJ2-5
TGTGCCAGCTCACCTCGGACAGGTTGGGAGACCCAGTACTTC
CASSPRTGWETQYF
>TRBV29-1|TRBD1|NA|TRBJ2-3
TGCAGCGTAGCGATCCGACAGGGTGTAACAGATACGCAGTATTTT
CSVAIRQGVTDTQYF
>TRBV12-5|NA|NA|TRBJ2-3
TGTGCTAGTGGTTTGGTACGCTGGGATACGCAGTATTTT
CASGLVRWDTQYF
>TRBV10-2|TRBD2|NA|TRBJ2-7
TGCGCCAGCAGTGAGTTCGGACGGTTGGGGGGGTACGAGCAGTACTTC
CASSEFGRLGGYEQYF
>TRBV2|NA|NA|TRBJ1-2
TGTGCCAGCACCCCCTCTCCGGGCAGTAACTATGGCTACACCTTC
CASTPSPGSNYGYTF
>TRBV10-3|NA|NA|TRBJ2-5
TGTGCCATCAGTGAAAAGGGGGAAGAGACCCAGTACTTC
CAISEKGEETQYF
>TRBV9|NA|once|TRBJ1-2
TGTGCCAGCAGCGTCAGTAGGGCCCGCGGTTATGGCTACACCTTC
CASSVSRARGYGYTF
>TRBV5-1|NA|NA|TRBJ1-1
TGCGCCAGCAGCTTGGAAGGCACTGAAGCTTTCTTT
CASSLEGTEAFF
>TRBV28|TRBD2|NA|TRBJ2-5
TGTGCCAGCAGCTCCCCTGCGGGAGGGTTGGAGACCCAGTACTTC
CASSSPAGGLETQYF
>TRBV7-8|NA|NA|TRBJ2-3
TGTGCCAGCAGCTTAGCCAATCGGGCCAATACGCAGTATTTT
CASSLANRANTQYF
>TRBV28|NA|few|TRBJ2-3
TGTGCCAGCAGGGGGGAGTGGAGCACAGATACGCAGTATTTT
CASRGEWSTDTQYF